The T cell receptor beta chain described here comes from a study of OX40 agonist ivuxolimab in advanced cancers. This CDR3 has 14 amino acids. Germline V gene sequence: CDR1 SGHTA, CDR2 FQGNSA. The ends were cut back, 5 bases at V and 3 bases at J, with 11 bases in the middle. Study findings and constraints: In CD8+ T cells, expanded clones were on average more numerous than in CD4+.

Sequencing was performed with immunoSEQ multiplex PCR; in TCRdb, only in-frame clones are kept and a portion is missing. The sample holds 98,000 or so clones, around 85% seen once. Sampling times: baseline, cycle 4 day 1, cycle 7 day 1. A note on this clone: Its antigen remains unidentified.

The chain combines TRBV7-2 with TRBJ1-3; D call uncertain. The TCR originated in an adult with an advanced solid tumor such as melanoma, head and neck, liver or kidney cancer. The material sequenced was CD4+ or CD8+ T cells sorted from blood, taken in a trial of the OX40 agonist ivuxolimab. The CDR3 here is CASSPIGFGNTIYF. The CDR3 coding sequence is TGTGCCAGCAGCCCGATTGGGTTTGGAAACACCATATATTTT.